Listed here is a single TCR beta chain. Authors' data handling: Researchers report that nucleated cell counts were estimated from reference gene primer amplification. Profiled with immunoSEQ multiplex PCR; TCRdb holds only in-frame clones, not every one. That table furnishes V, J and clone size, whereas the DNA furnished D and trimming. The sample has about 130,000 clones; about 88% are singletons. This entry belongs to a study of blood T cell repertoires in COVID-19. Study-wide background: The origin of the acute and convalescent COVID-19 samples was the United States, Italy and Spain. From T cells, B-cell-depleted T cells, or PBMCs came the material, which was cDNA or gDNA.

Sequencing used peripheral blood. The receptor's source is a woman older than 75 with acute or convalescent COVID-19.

The CDR3 sequence is CASGYGQSNQPQHF. The CDR3 bases are TGTGCTAGTGGTTACGGACAGTCAAATCAGCCCCAGCATTTT. The V call is TRBV12-5, the J call TRBJ1-5; a weak D match, TRBD1 (6 bases). The CDR3 has 14 residues. Germline assignment: CDR1 LGHNT and CDR2 FRNRAP. Trimming removed 4 bases at V and 4 bases at J, with 11 bases between.